Given below is one T cell receptor beta chain in context. The CDR3 runs to 15 residues. Germline values: CDR1 SGHRS, CDR2 YFSETQ. V lost 1 base and J 2 bases, leaving 11 bases between the germline ends. Data came from immunoSEQ multiplex PCR; TCRdb stores just in-frame clones and leaves some out. The table records approximately 42,000 clones, roughly 73% of them present only once. The sample belongs to a study of blood T cell repertoires in COVID-19. Study background: Sites across the United States, Italy and Spain contributed samples from acute and convalescent COVID-19. From T cells, B-cell-depleted T cells, or PBMCs came the material, which was cDNA or gDNA.

This chain connects TRBV5-1 to TRBJ2-3; D may be TRBD2 (6 bases). The clonotype comes from a man older than 75 with acute or convalescent COVID-19. Sequencing input: peripheral blood. CDR3: CASSLHLAATDTQYF. The CDR3 bases are TGCGCCAGCAGCTTGCATTTAGCGGCCACAGATACGCAGTATTTT.